These 14 T cell receptor beta chains were all obtained from the same sample, sequenced in a study of blood T cell repertoires in COVID-19. Data came from immunoSEQ multiplex PCR; TCRdb stores just in-frame clones and leaves some out. The sample consists of around 450,000 clones, approximately 90% of them appearing once. Input material: peripheral blood. These receptors all come from a woman aged 25 to 39 with acute or convalescent COVID-19.

The chain recombines TRBV28 with TRBJ2-1; 8 bases agree with TRBD1. V trimming: 2 bases; J trimming: 5 bases; junction bases outside the gene matches: 8. The CDR3 has 16 residues. Germline V gene sequence: CDR1 MDHEN, CDR2 SYDVKM. CDR3 nucleotides: TGTGCCAGCAGTTTAATAGCAGGGGGCTTTAACAATGAGCAGTTCTTC. This translates into CASSLIAGGFNNEQFF.

V and J are TRBV2 and TRBJ1-3, with 7 bases that match TRBD1. There are 15 residues in the CDR3. V trimming: 6 bases; J trimming: 0 bases; junction bases outside the gene matches: 5. CDR1 SNHLY and CDR2 FYNNEI come from the germline V gene. In nucleotides, the CDR3 is TGTGCCAGCAGAAGGGGACAGAACTCTGGAAACACCATATATTTT. This encodes CASRRGQNSGNTIYF. Drawing the rest from reference TRBV2 and TRBJ1-3, the complete variable domain is EPEVTQTPSHQVTQMGQEVILRCVPISNHLYFYWYRQILGQKVEFLVSFYNNEISEKSEIFDDQFSVERPDGSNFTLKIRSTKLEDSAMYFCASRRGQNSGNTIYFGEGSWLTVV.

This CDR3 is CASSVATGVGEKLFF. CDR3 DNA: TGTGCCAGCAGCGTAGCTACAGGGGTGGGCGAAAAACTGTTTTTT. The rearrangement links TRBV9 to TRBJ1-4, with 7 bases aligning to TRBD1. Germline lookup yields CDR1 SGDLS and CDR2 YYNGEE. The CDR3 spans 15 residues. The V segment lost 0 bases and the J segment 8 bases; nucleotides outside the gene matches: 7. Supplemented by reference TRBV9 and TRBJ1-4, the full variable domain reads DSGVTQTPKHLITATGQRVTLRCSPRSGDLSVYWYQQSLDQGLQFLIQYYNGEERAKGNILERFSAQQFPDLHSELNLSSLELGDSALYFCASSVATGVGEKLFFGSGTQLSVL.

The rearrangement uses TRBV19 and TRBJ1-2; D is ambiguous. The germline gives CDR1 LNHDA, CDR2 SQIVND (reference sequence). Deletions cut 3 bases from V and 4 bases from J, with 9 bases between. CDR3 length: 13 residues. Written as DNA, the CDR3 is TGTGCCAGTAGTATCTACCGAAGCTATGGCTACACCTTC. This sequence encodes CASSIYRSYGYTF.

This sequence joins TRBV7-6 and TRBJ2-2; TRBD1 matches at 11 bases. The CDR3 is 15 residues long. V dropped 5 bases and J dropped 4; count of bases not matched to a gene: 3. The germline V gene has CDR1 SGHVS and CDR2 FNYEAQ. The chain's CDR3 is CASSAGQGGTGELFF. The CDR3 nucleotides are TGTGCCAGCAGCGCGGGACAGGGGGGCACCGGGGAGCTGTTTTTT.

The rearrangement links TRBV24-1 to TRBJ1-6; the match to TRBD1 covers 8 bases. Germline CDR1 reads KGHDR; CDR2 reads SFDVKD. CDR3 length: 14 residues. Losses at the gene ends were 4 bases for V and 13 bases for J; bases not matched to a gene: 8. The CDR3 reads CATSDGTGATPLHF. The CDR3, as DNA: TGTGCCACCAGTGACGGGACAGGAGCTACGCCCCTCCACTTT.

This chain links TRBV27 with TRBJ2-7; 10 bases line up with TRBD1. Germline V CDR1 and CDR2: MNHEY, SMNVEV (reference sequence). With V trimmed by 5 bases and J by 5 bases, 6 bases remained unmatched. The CDR3 totals 14 residues. Written as DNA, the CDR3 is TGTGCCAGCAGTCGCCGACAGGGGGCCGACGAGCAGTACTTC. It encodes CASSRRQGADEQYF.

V gene TRBV4-1 combines with J gene TRBJ1-2; 10 bases align to TRBD1. Per germline, CDR1 MGHRA and CDR2 YSYEKL. The CDR3 is 13 residues long. Trimming removed 4 bases from V and 7 bases from J; junction bases left unmatched: 3. CDR3 protein: CASSPTGGAGYTF. CDR3 DNA: TGCGCCAGCAGCCCGACAGGGGGCGCTGGCTACACCTTC.

The CDR3: CASSRNDRGNSPLHF. The CDR3 DNA is TGTGCCAGCAGCCGAAACGACAGGGGAAATTCACCCCTCCACTTT. The chain joins TRBV3-1 (or the pseudogene TRBV3-2) to TRBJ1-6, with 8 positions matching TRBD1. The V segment lost 4 bases and the J segment 7 bases; nucleotides outside the gene matches: 6. The CDR3 is 15 residues long. From germline, CDR1 is LGHDT and CDR2 YNNKEL (reference sequence).

This chain links TRBV29-1 with TRBJ2-5; 10 nucleotides align to TRBD1. With 3 bases clipped from V and 5 bases from J, the junction kept 6 bases outside the gene matches. The length of the CDR3 is 14 residues. The germline V gene has CDR1 SQVTM and CDR2 ANQGSEA. The CDR3 bases are TGCAGCGTTGACAAGACAGGGGGCGGTGAGACCCAGTACTTC. Its translation is CSVDKTGGGETQYF.

This clone was detected only a few times. The CDR3 loop is CATHPQGSANTGELFF. Here the CDR3 DNA reads TGTGCCACACACCCTCAGGGCAGCGCGAACACCGGGGAGCTGTTTTTT. This chain connects TRBV27 to TRBJ2-2; TRBD1 is a possible D gene (5 bases). The CDR3 is made up of 16 amino acids. CDR1 and CDR2 from the germline V gene are MNHEY and SMNVEV (reference sequence). Trimming pared 10 bases from V and 0 bases from J, leaving 18 bases between.

V and J are TRBV28 and TRBJ1-6; 7 nucleotides line up with TRBD1. Trimming cost V 6 bases and J 8 bases; bases outside gene matches: 7. The CDR3 has 14 residues. CDR1 MDHEN and CDR2 SYDVKM come from the germline V gene. The CDR3 sequence is CASSTRTGYSPLHF. CDR3 bases: TGTGCCAGCAGCACAAGGACAGGATATTCACCCCTCCACTTT.

For the CDR3, the DNA is TGTGCCAGCAGCTTTGTTCAACAGGGGCATGGCTACACCTTC. It codes for CASSFVQQGHGYTF. The gene calls are TRBV13 and TRBJ1-2; 7 bases align to TRBD1. CDR3 length equals 14 residues. Germline CDR1 reads PRHDT; CDR2 reads FYEKMQ (reference sequence). J was trimmed by 6 bases and V by 3 bases; bases with no gene match: 7.

This clone has a single count. The chain employs TRBV4-1 and TRBJ1-5; the D gene is possibly TRBD1 (5 bases). V lost 3 bases, J lost 2 bases, and 17 bases lay in between. Germline V gene lookup returns CDR1 MGHRA and CDR2 YSYEKL. This CDR3 spans 17 amino acids. The CDR3: CASSHDGRGMGNQPQHF. The CDR3 nucleotides read TGCGCCAGCAGCCATGACGGAAGGGGCATGGGCAATCAGCCCCAGCATTTT.